One sample yielded the 19 T cell receptor beta chains listed below, sequenced in a study of spatial heterogeneity in lung cancer. Described time point: sample taken at primary tumor resection. In each case, whole RNA from tumor, nontumor lung or frozen PBMC was sequenced unsorted. MiXCR, run by TCRdb on the 5' RACE reads, gives a single entry per CDR3 protein. The repertoire holds around 48,000 distinct CDR3 sequences, with approximately 5% as singletons. The material sequenced was PBMCs, taken at surgery. The receptors were gathered from a male donor with early-stage non-small cell lung cancer.

This clonotype was seen more than once but under ten times. The chain combines TRBV7-2 with TRBJ2-5, with 15 bases lining up with TRBD2. The CDR3 sequence is 17 residues long. Trimming cost V 3 bases and J 4 bases; bases outside gene matches: 6. Germline-derived CDR1 and CDR2 are SGHTA and FQGNSA. In DNA form, the CDR3 reads TGTGCCAGCAGCTTGGGACTAGCGGGAGGTCGGGGAGAGACCCAGTACTTC. Translating it yields CASSLGLAGGRGETQYF. The variable domain in full, completed from reference TRBV7-2 and TRBJ2-5, reads GAGVSQSPSNKVTEKGKDVELRCDPISGHTALYWYRQSLGQGLEFLIYFQGNSAPDKSGLPSDRFSAERTGGSVSTLTIQRTQQEDSAVYLCASSLGLAGGRGETQYFGPGTRLLVL.

This clonotype was seen at least ten times. This chain uses TRBV5-4 with TRBJ2-4, with D perhaps assigned TRBD1 or TRBD2 (5 bases each). Germline values: CDR1 SGHNT, CDR2 YYREEE (reference sequence). The V and J ends lost 4 bases and 0 bases respectively, with 11 bases between them. The CDR3 totals 15 residues. CDR3 region: CASSVNGAAKNIQYF. The DNA of the CDR3 is TGTGCCAGCAGCGTGAACGGGGCAGCCAAAAACATTCAGTACTTC.

This clonotype was seen ten or more times. The J gene is TRBJ2-1, the V gene TRBV6-5; 9 nucleotides agree with TRBD2. V shed 6 bases and J 12 bases; nucleotides not matched to a gene: 6. CDR3 length: 12 residues. Looked up from germline, CDR1 is MNHEY and CDR2 is SVGAGI. Here the CDR3 DNA reads TGTGCCAGCAGGCTAGCGGGAAGTAGGCAGTTCTTC. Residues: CASRLAGSRQFF.

CDR3 amino acids: CASSQDPRDWGTDTQYF. CDR3 sequence (DNA): TGTGCCAGCAGCCAAGATCCCAGGGATTGGGGCACAGATACGCAGTATTTT. The chain employs TRBV3-1 and TRBJ2-3, with D perhaps matching TRBD1 (5 bases). There are 17 residues in the CDR3. The ends were cut back, 0 bases at V and 1 base at J, with 14 bases in the middle. Germline-derived CDR1 and CDR2 are LGHDT and YNNKEL (reference sequence).

This clonotype occurred many times. The V and J genes are TRBV16 and TRBJ1-1; D uncertain. The CDR3 runs to 13 residues. Deletions cut 5 bases from V and 5 bases from J, with 12 bases between. Germline V gene data show CDR1 as KGHSY and CDR2 as FQNENV. CDR3 amino acids: CASSADPETEAFF. CDR3 coding DNA: TGTGCCAGCAGCGCTGACCCGGAAACTGAAGCTTTCTTT.

This clonotype has at least ten counts. The V call is TRBV21-1, the J call TRBJ1-5; TRBD1 was called by the table and not checked on the DNA. TRBV21-1 is marked as a pseudogene. The CDR3 extends over 16 amino acids. CDR3 residues: CASSRLGGYSNQPQHF. The CDR3 DNA follows: TGTGCCAGCAGCAGGCTAGGGGGCTATAGCAATCAGCCCCAGCATTTT.

This clonotype has at least ten counts. The CDR3 coding sequence is TGTGCCAGCAGCGTATACGGCACAGATACGCAGTATTTT. Translation: CASSVYGTDTQYF. The genes are TRBV9 and TRBJ2-3; no clear D gene. The CDR3 runs to 13 residues. V lost 1 base, J lost 1 base, and 4 bases lay in between. Germline V gene lookup returns CDR1 SGDLS and CDR2 YYNGEE.

This clonotype was seen repeatedly, ten times or more. The chain links TRBV5-6 to TRBJ2-7, with TRBD2 as a possible D gene (6 bases). The CDR3 is 15 amino acids. V shed 4 bases and J shed 2 bases, with 16 bases lying between them. The V gene's germline CDR1 is SGHDT and CDR2 YYEEEE. CDR3 loop: CASSNPDAGTYEQYF. The CDR3 nucleotides are TGTGCCAGCAGCAACCCGGACGCGGGAACCTACGAGCAGTACTTC.

Only one count was recorded for this clonotype. This chain uses TRBV9 with TRBJ1-6; 10 positions match TRBD1. The CDR3 length is 16 residues. J gave up 6 bases and V 1 base, and 4 bases lay outside the gene matches. Germline CDR1 is SGDLS and CDR2 is YYNGEE. The CDR3 DNA reads TGTGCCAGCAGCGTAAGGGGACAGGGGCCTAATTCACCCCTCCACTTT. Protein sequence: CASSVRGQGPNSPLHF.

This clonotype appeared many times. V and J are TRBV20-1 and TRBJ2-3; a weak D match, TRBD2 (6 bases). The CDR3 contains 11 residues. Germline assignment: CDR1 DFQATT and CDR2 SNEGSKA (reference sequence). CDR3 loop: CTFRGTDTQYF. The CDR3 DNA reads as TGCACGTTCCGGGGGACAGATACGCAGTATTTT.

This clonotype was detected only a few times. This sequence joins TRBV7-9 and TRBJ2-1; D may be TRBD2 (5 bases). This CDR3 region has 16 residues. The germline V and J ends were trimmed by 0 bases and 5 bases, with 14 bases remaining between them. CDR1 SEHNR and CDR2 FQNEAQ come from the germline V gene (reference sequence). The CDR3 nucleotides read TGTGCCAGCAGCTTAGCGCCGGGAACCCATCACAATGAGCAGTTCTTC. Translated, it gives CASSLAPGTHHNEQFF.

This clonotype was observed at least ten times. The rearrangement uses TRBV29-1 and TRBJ1-1; no clear D gene. CDR1 is SQVTM and CDR2 is ANQGSEA in the germline V gene. This CDR3 comprises 11 residues. The ends were cut back, 5 bases at V and 11 bases at J, with 15 bases in the middle. Here the CDR3 DNA reads TGCAGCGTTTGGCGGACCCTGGGGGCTTTCTTT. Its protein product is CSVWRTLGAFF.

This clonotype has at least ten counts. The CDR3 bases are TGTGCCAGCAGCCAAGTGGCGGGACAGGGACCATACGAGCAGTACTTC. It encodes CASSQVAGQGPYEQYF. The rearrangement uses TRBV3-1 and TRBJ2-7, with 9 bases lining up with TRBD1. Germline CDR1 and CDR2: LGHDT and YNNKEL (reference sequence). V lost 1 base and J lost 4; bases outside the gene matches: 8. CDR3 length equals 16 residues.

This clonotype was seen repeatedly, ten times or more. As DNA, the CDR3 is TGCGCCAGCAGCCAAGATTATTTGAGCGGAAACGGCCAGGGACTGTTTTTT. Amino acids: CASSQDYLSGNGQGLFF. J is TRBJ1-4 and V is TRBV4-1, with D perhaps matching TRBD1 (5 bases). Germline loops: CDR1 MGHRA, CDR2 YSYEKL. The length of the CDR3 is 17 residues. Trimming shortened V by 0 bases and J by 13 bases, and 24 bases separated the two germline ends.

Only a few counts were recorded for this clonotype. One end of the junction does not line up with germline, which may come from a read error. The rearrangement joins TRBV6-5 to TRBJ2-6; D is ambiguous. CDR1 and CDR2 (germline): MNHEY, SVGAGI. The length of the CDR3 is 16 residues. Here the CDR3 reads CASSFRPISEANVLTF. The CDR3 DNA is TGTGCCAGCAGTTTCCGACCGATATCTGAGGCCAACGTCCTGACTTTC.

This clonotype was observed many times. V gene TRBV9 combines with J gene TRBJ1-2; TRBD1 matches 7 bases. The CDR3 runs 13 residues. Germline V gene sequence: CDR1 SGDLS, CDR2 YYNGEE. The ends lost 3 bases at V and 4 bases at J; junction bases unmatched: 3. The CDR3 is CASSGDSSYGYTF. The CDR3 DNA sequence: TGTGCCAGCAGCGGGGACAGCTCCTATGGCTACACCTTC.

As for this clonotype: This sequence may be a read error, since a much larger clone differs from it by one base. This chain links TRBV18 with TRBJ1-1, with 7 bases aligning to TRBD1. The CDR3 runs 13 residues. CDR1 KGHSH and CDR2 LQKENI come from the germline V gene. As DNA, the CDR3 is TGTGCCAGCTCACTCGACTACAGGGGAGAAGCTTACTTT. This translates into CASSLDYRGEAYF.

This clonotype came up many times. The chain carries TRBV20-1 and TRBJ1-2; 10 positions agree with TRBD1. The ends lost 4 bases at V and 1 base at J; junction bases unmatched: 15. CDR1 and CDR2 (germline): DFQATT, SNEGSKA (reference sequence). The CDR3 covers 18 residues. The chain's CDR3 is CSATLSTSGTGDNYGYTF. The CDR3 region has the DNA TGCAGTGCTACCCTGTCAACTAGTGGGACAGGGGATAACTATGGCTACACCTTC.

There are many counts of this clonotype. The chain carries TRBV7-2 and TRBJ2-3, with D possibly TRBD1 on 5 matching bases. The germline V gene encodes CDR1 SGHTA and CDR2 FQGNSA. Trimming removed 5 bases from V and 6 bases from J, with 15 bases in between. This CDR3 comprises 14 residues. The CDR3 here is CASSPRAQGDTQYF. DNA for the CDR3: TGTGCCAGCAGCCCCCGGGCCCAGGGCGATACGCAGTATTTT.